The clone carrying this T cell receptor (beta chain) was recorded at least ten times. Absent ophthalmopathy progression within 18 months defined stable Graves' hyperthyroidism. The CDR3 sequence is 15 residues long. V dropped 0 bases and J dropped 5; count of bases not matched to a gene: 5. The V gene's germline CDR1 is LGHDT and CDR2 YNNKEL (reference sequence). The data were taken from a study of T cells in Graves' hyperthyroidism and ophthalmopathy. Using RNA transcripts as the source, TCR beta CDR3 regions were amplified. A set of HTBI primers served as the primers for a first-round RT-PCR of the TCR CDR3. TCRdb used MiXCR to reprocess the multiplex PCR reads, holding one entry per CDR3 protein. The sample carries 300,000 to 450,000 distinct CDR3 sequences, about 25% recorded once.

This sequence was found in a man aged 50-59 years with Graves' hyperthyroidism. The sequenced sample was blood. The rearrangement uses TRBV3-1 and TRBJ2-5; 8 bases match TRBD1. CDR3 loop: CASSQDLHRGETQYF. CDR3 nucleotides: TGTGCCAGCAGCCAAGATCTACACAGGGGGGAGACCCAGTACTTC.